This T cell receptor (beta chain) was documented in a study of patients and donors after allogeneic stem cell transplantation. TCRdb re-called the RT-PCR reads through MiXCR, storing one row per CDR3 protein. The repertoire holds approximately 250,000 distinct CDR3 sequences, with 11% to 15% as singletons. Germline V CDR1 and CDR2: MNHEY, SVGAGI. This CDR3 comprises 16 residues. V shed 2 bases, J shed 8 bases, and the junction held 14 bases outside the gene matches. The specimen sequenced was blood, either unsorted or a sorted T cell fraction (not recorded which). V is TRBV6-5 and J is TRBJ1-2; 7 nucleotides line up with TRBD1. The clonotype was recovered from a human donor who was either an allogeneic HSCT recipient or a stem cell or donor lymphocyte infusion donor (not recorded which). It is not recorded whose cells these are; they may come from a transplant donor. The CDR3: CASSYVRGPPLGGYTF. The DNA of the CDR3 is TGTGCCAGCAGTTACGTGAGGGGGCCTCCCTTGGGGGGCTACACCTTC.